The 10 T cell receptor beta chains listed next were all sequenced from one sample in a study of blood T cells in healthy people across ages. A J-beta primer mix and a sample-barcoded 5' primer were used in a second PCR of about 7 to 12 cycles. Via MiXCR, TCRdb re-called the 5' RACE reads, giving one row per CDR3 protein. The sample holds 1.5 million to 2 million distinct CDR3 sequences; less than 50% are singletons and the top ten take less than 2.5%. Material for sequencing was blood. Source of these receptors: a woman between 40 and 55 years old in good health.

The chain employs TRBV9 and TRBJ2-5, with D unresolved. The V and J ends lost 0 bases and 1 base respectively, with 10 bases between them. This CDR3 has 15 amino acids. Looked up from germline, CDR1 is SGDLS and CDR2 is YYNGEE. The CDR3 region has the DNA TGTGCCAGCAGCGTAGACGGCAGTACCCAAGAGACCCAGTACTTC. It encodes CASSVDGSTQETQYF.

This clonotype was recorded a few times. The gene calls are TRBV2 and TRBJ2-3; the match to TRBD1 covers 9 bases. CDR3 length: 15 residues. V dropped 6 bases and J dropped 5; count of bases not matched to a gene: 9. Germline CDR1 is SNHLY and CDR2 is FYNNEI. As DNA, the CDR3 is TGTGCCAGCAGGCAACAGGGGGCGCGAGGAGATACGCAGTATTTT. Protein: CASRQQGARGDTQYF.

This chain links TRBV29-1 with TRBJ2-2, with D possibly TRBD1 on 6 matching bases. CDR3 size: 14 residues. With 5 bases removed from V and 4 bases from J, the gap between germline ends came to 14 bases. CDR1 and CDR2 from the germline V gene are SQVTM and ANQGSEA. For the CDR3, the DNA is TGCAGCGTTCCAGGGGATCGAGTCACCGGGGAGCTGTTTTTT. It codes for CSVPGDRVTGELFF.

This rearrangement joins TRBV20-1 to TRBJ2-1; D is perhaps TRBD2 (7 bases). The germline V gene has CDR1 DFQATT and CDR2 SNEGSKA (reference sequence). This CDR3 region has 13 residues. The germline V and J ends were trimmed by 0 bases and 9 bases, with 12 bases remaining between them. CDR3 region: CSAREGGRGEQFF. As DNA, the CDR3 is TGCAGTGCTAGAGAGGGGGGGCGGGGTGAGCAGTTCTTC.

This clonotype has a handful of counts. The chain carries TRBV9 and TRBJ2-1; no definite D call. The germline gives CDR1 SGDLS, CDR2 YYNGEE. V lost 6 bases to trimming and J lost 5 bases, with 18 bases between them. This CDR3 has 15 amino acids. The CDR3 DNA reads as TGTGCCAGCACCAAGATCCGGGCCACCAACAATGAGCAGTTCTTC. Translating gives CASTKIRATNNEQFF.

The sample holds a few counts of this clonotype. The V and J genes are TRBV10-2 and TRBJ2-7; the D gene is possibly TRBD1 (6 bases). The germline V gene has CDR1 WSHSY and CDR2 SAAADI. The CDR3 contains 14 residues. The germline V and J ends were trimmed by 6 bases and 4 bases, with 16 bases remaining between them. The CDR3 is CASRRGHTEYEQYF. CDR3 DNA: TGCGCCAGCAGAAGGGGACATACAGAATACGAGCAGTACTTC.

The CDR3 here is CASTQGGQRGDEQFF. The CDR3 region has the DNA TGCGCCAGCACTCAGGGGGGCCAGCGTGGGGATGAGCAGTTCTTC. This chain links TRBV5-1 with TRBJ2-1; a weak D match, TRBD1 (7 bases). CDR1 and CDR2 (germline): SGHRS, YFSETQ. Trimming shortened V by 6 bases and J by 8 bases, and 21 bases separated the two germline ends. The CDR3 is 15 residues long.

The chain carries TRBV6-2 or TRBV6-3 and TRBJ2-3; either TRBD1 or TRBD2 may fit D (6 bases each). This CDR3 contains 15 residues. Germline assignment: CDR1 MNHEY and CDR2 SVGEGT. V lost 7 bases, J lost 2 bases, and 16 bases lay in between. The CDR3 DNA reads TGTGCCAGCACCCCGCGGGACAAAACCACAGATACGCAGTATTTT. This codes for CASTPRDKTTDTQYF.

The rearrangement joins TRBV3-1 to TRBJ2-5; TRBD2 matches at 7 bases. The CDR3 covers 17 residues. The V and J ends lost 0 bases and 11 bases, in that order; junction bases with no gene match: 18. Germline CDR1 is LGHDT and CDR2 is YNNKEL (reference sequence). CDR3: CASSQEARWEGYNEQYF. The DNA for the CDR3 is TGTGCCAGCAGCCAAGAAGCCCGATGGGAGGGGTACAATGAGCAGTACTTC.

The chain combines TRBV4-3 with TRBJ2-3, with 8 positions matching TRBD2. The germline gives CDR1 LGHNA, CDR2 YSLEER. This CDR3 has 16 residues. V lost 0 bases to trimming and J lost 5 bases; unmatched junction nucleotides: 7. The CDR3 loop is CASSQDLSGGRDTQYF. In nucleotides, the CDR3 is TGCGCCAGCAGCCAAGATTTGAGCGGGGGCAGAGATACGCAGTATTTT.